This is a list of T cell receptor beta chains from one sample in a study of blood T cell repertoires in COVID-19. Sequencing was performed with immunoSEQ multiplex PCR; in TCRdb, only in-frame clones are kept and a portion is missing. Found here are about 320,000 clones, around 84% of them singletons; the top ten hold about 10%. Source material: PBMCs or T cells enriched from blood (not recorded which). The receptors come from a woman younger than 30 who had recovered from COVID-19. Both conserved end residues are part of each CDR3. D genes are given only for firm matches. Expanded clones are given a class, and other clones once, few, many or no size at all.

clone_size,v_call,d_call,j_call,cdr3_aa,cdr3_nt
-,TRBV23-1,-,TRBJ1-1,CASSQWAGAGFYFF,TGCGCCAGCAGTCAATGGGCTGGGGCTGGGTTTTATTTCTTT
-,TRBV11-2,-,TRBJ1-1,CASSLVRVMNTEAFF,TGTGCCAGCAGCTTAGTCCGGGTAATGAACACTGAAGCTTTCTTT
-,TRBV28,TRBD1,TRBJ2-7,CASSVILSGTGSPEQYF,TGTGCCAGCAGTGTGATACTCTCCGGGACAGGGTCTCCCGAGCAGTACTTC
once,TRBV7-2,TRBD1,TRBJ1-5,CASSPTGGHQPQHF,TGTGCCAGCAGCCCTACAGGGGGCCATCAGCCCCAGCATTTT
-,TRBV24-1,-,TRBJ1-5,CATSDFGEDQPQHF,TGTGCCACCAGTGATTTCGGGGAGGATCAGCCCCAGCATTTT
-,TRBV3-1/TRBV3-2,TRBD2,TRBJ2-2,CASSHLLAGVVSDTGELFF,TGTGCCAGCAGCCACCTACTAGCGGGAGTAGTTTCCGACACCGGGGAGCTGTTTTTT
-,TRBV10-3,-,TRBJ1-1,CAISDWVQGKMDTEAFF,TGTGCCATCAGTGATTGGGTCCAGGGCAAAATGGACACTGAAGCTTTCTTT
-,TRBV20-1,TRBD1,TRBJ2-5,CSASPGQGFQETQYF,TGCAGTGCTAGTCCCGGACAGGGGTTCCAAGAGACCCAGTACTTC
-,TRBV2,TRBD1,TRBJ1-2,CASSGDRVYGYTF,TGTGCCAGCAGTGGTGACAGGGTCTATGGCTACACCTTC
-,TRBV7-9,-,TRBJ2-1,CASSLRRFRLYNEQFF,TGTGCCAGCAGCTTACGGAGATTCCGGCTATACAATGAGCAGTTCTTC
-,TRBV6-5,TRBD1,TRBJ1-1,CASSYAGQANTEAFF,TGTGCCAGCAGTTACGCAGGACAGGCGAACACTGAAGCTTTCTTT
-,TRBV4-1,-,TRBJ2-7,CASSQVGRDNSYEQYF,TGCGCCAGCAGCCAAGTTGGCAGGGACAACTCCTACGAGCAGTACTTC
-,TRBV18,TRBD1,TRBJ1-3,CASSPTGALDGNTIYF,TGTGCCAGCTCACCAACAGGGGCGCTGGACGGAAACACCATATATTTT
few,TRBV19,TRBD1,TRBJ1-1,CASSDSGTGDFAEAFF,TGTGCCAGTAGCGACTCCGGGACAGGGGATTTCGCTGAAGCTTTCTTT
-,TRBV11-2,TRBD1,TRBJ1-5,CASSRTGSGNQPQHF,TGTGCCAGCAGTCGGACAGGCTCCGGCAATCAGCCCCAGCATTTT
-,TRBV24-1,-,TRBJ2-3,CATSEPGSTDTQYF,TGTGCCACCAGTGAGCCGGGTAGCACAGATACGCAGTATTTT
-,TRBV18,TRBD1,TRBJ1-2,CASSDRSGIGGGYTF,TGTGCCAGCTCGGACAGGTCAGGGATTGGTGGTGGCTACACCTTC
-,TRBV30,TRBD1,TRBJ1-1,CAWIYYRGGYTEAFF,TGTGCCTGGATCTATTACAGGGGGGGATACACTGAAGCTTTCTTT
-,TRBV6-5,TRBD1,TRBJ1-1,CASSTSGQGEAFF,TGTGCCAGCAGCACTTCGGGACAGGGGGAAGCTTTCTTT
-,TRBV2,TRBD1,TRBJ1-1,CASRDQGQIMNTEAFF,TGTGCCAGCAGGGACCAGGGACAGATCATGAACACTGAAGCTTTCTTT
-,TRBV15,TRBD2,TRBJ2-7,CATSRVKAGGFSYEQYF,TGTGCCACCAGCAGGGTAAAAGCGGGAGGTTTCTCCTACGAGCAGTACTTC
-,TRBV19,-,TRBJ1-6,CASTQGYSYNSPLHF,TGTGCCAGTACCCAGGGGTATTCCTATAATTCACCCCTCCACTTT
-,TRBV3-1/TRBV3-2,-,TRBJ1-2,CASSQGIANYGYTF,TGTGCCAGCAGCCAAGGAATAGCAAACTATGGCTACACCTTC
-,TRBV11-3,TRBD1,TRBJ2-2,CASSLSGTGAGELFF,TGTGCCAGCAGCTTAAGCGGGACAGGGGCCGGGGAGCTGTTTTTT
once,TRBV20-1,TRBD2,TRBJ2-5,CSASGVASGYQETQYF,TGCAGTGCTAGTGGAGTGGCTAGCGGGTACCAAGAGACCCAGTACTTC
-,TRBV4-1,TRBD1,TRBJ1-2,CASSLSGTGDYNYGYTF,TGCGCCAGCAGCCTTTCCGGGACAGGGGACTATAACTATGGCTACACCTTC
-,TRBV2,TRBD1,TRBJ1-1,CASSQQGSGTEAFF,TGTGCCAGCAGTCAACAGGGGTCTGGCACTGAAGCTTTCTTT
-,TRBV28,TRBD1,TRBJ1-1,CASTSGQRVGTEAFF,TGTGCCAGCACCTCGGGACAGAGAGTCGGGACTGAAGCTTTCTTT
few,TRBV4-1,-,TRBJ2-7,CASSQDRGSGVNYEQYF,TGCGCCAGCAGCCAAGATCGAGGGTCAGGGGTCAACTACGAGCAGTACTTC
-,TRBV28,-,TRBJ1-1,CASSLDRNTEAFF,TGTGCCAGCAGCCTCGACAGGAACACTGAAGCTTTCTTT
once,TRBV24-1,TRBD1,TRBJ1-2,CATSDGDSYGYTF,TGTGCCACCAGTGATGGGGACAGCTATGGCTACACCTTC
-,TRBV15,TRBD1,TRBJ1-5,CATREQGSGNQPQHF,TGTGCCACCAGAGAACAGGGGTCTGGCAATCAGCCCCAGCATTTT
-,TRBV6-2/TRBV6-3,TRBD2,TRBJ2-5,CASTPGGRAGETQYF,TGTGCCAGCACCCCCGGCGGGAGGGCCGGAGAGACCCAGTACTTC
-,TRBV11-3,-,TRBJ1-3,CASSLDLWARSSGNTIYF,TGTGCCAGCAGCTTAGATCTTTGGGCGAGAAGCTCTGGAAACACCATATATTTT
-,TRBV19,-,TRBJ2-7,CASSQVMSRGNEQYF,TGTGCCAGTAGCCAAGTCATGTCCAGGGGCAACGAGCAGTACTTC
once,TRBV30,-,TRBJ1-5,CAWSLAGGSNQPQHF,TGTGCCTGGAGTTTGGCGGGGGGGAGCAATCAGCCCCAGCATTTT
-,TRBV6-6,-,TRBJ1-1,CASILGLRTDTEAFF,-
-,TRBV27,TRBD1,TRBJ1-6,CASRPDRINSPLHF,TGTGCCAGCAGGCCGGACAGGATTAATTCACCCCTCCACTTT
-,TRBV6-2/TRBV6-3,TRBD2,TRBJ2-7,CASSRREGLAEQYF,TGTGCCAGCAGTCGGCGGGAGGGCCTGGCCGAGCAGTACTTC
-,TRBV18,-,TRBJ2-7,CASSLSQGSKAYEQYF,TGTGCCAGCTCACTTTCACAGGGTTCGAAGGCCTACGAGCAGTACTTC
-,TRBV18,-,TRBJ1-5,CASSPTGGFGGGQPQHF,TGTGCCAGCTCACCAACCGGGGGTTTCGGGGGAGGTCAGCCCCAGCATTTT
-,TRBV9,-,TRBJ1-2,CASGTAYGYTF,TGTGCCAGTGGCACAGCCTATGGCTACACCTTC
-,TRBV12-3/TRBV12-4,TRBD2,TRBJ2-1,CASTSGGATEQFF,TGTGCCAGCACCAGCGGGGGGGCGACTGAGCAGTTCTTC
once,TRBV29-1,-,TRBJ2-3,CSADRGEATDTQYF,TGCAGCGCTGATAGGGGTGAGGCAACAGATACGCAGTATTTT
few,TRBV27,-,TRBJ2-7,CASSLSAGNYEQYF,TGTGCCAGCAGTTTATCGGCCGGGAACTACGAGCAGTACTTC
few,TRBV12-3/TRBV12-4,-,TRBJ1-1,CASSSNELGEAFF,TGTGCCAGCAGTTCGAACGAACTCGGTGAAGCTTTCTTT
few,TRBV2,-,TRBJ1-3,CASSELGAGNTIYF,TGTGCCAGCAGTGAACTAGGAGCTGGAAACACCATATATTTT
-,TRBV12-3/TRBV12-4,TRBD1,TRBJ1-5,CASSRGRIQPQHF,TGTGCCAGCAGTAGGGGGCGGATTCAGCCCCAGCATTTT
-,TRBV7-8,TRBD2,TRBJ2-7,CASSATSGGAHEQYF,TGTGCCAGCAGCGCTACTAGCGGGGGGGCCCACGAGCAGTACTTC
-,TRBV9,TRBD1,TRBJ2-7,CASSAGQGFYDEQYF,TGTGCCAGCAGCGCCGGACAGGGTTTTTACGACGAGCAGTACTTC